This T cell receptor beta chain emerged from a study of identical twins. TCRdb re-called the 5' RACE reads through MiXCR, storing one row per CDR3 protein. The data contain approximately 680,000 distinct CDR3 sequences, roughly 7.2% of them singletons. This clonotype was seen a few times. CDR3 length equals 14 residues. Trimming took 5 bases from V and 4 from J; bases not matched to a gene: 4. This same sample was also part of a study on yellow fever vaccine responses in identical twins.

The chain has TRBV12-3 or TRBV12-4 and TRBJ1-2, with 10 bases fitting TRBD1. Sequencing was carried out using PBMCs. This receptor was taken from a woman aged 18 to 35 in good health. CDR3: CASSEGQGIYGYTF. The CDR3 nucleotides read TGTGCCAGCAGTGAGGGACAGGGGATCTATGGCTACACCTTC.